The 30 T cell receptor beta chains given below trace back to one sample, sequenced in a study of vaccination effects on CD4 cells after COVID-19 (dated by TCRdb to 2022 to 2024). After roughly 11 days of culture, CD4+ T cells were isolated with the EasySep CD4+ T cell isolation kit. Their antigen targets remain unknown. Library creation used the immunoSEQ multiplex PCR assay. TCRdb limited this immuneACCESS table to in-frame rearrangements with V and J called. A share of clones is missing; checked studies link under half to unresolved V genes, and the rest is unexplained. For this sample the table gives 40,000 or so clones, of which about four fifths were detected only once. The ten largest clones add up to about 3% of the sample. Sequencing used CD4+ T cells from PBMCs cultured without peptide, obtained before COVID-19 vaccination. The receptors were sampled from a human donor who received a COVID-19 vaccine.

The gene calls are TRBV30 and TRBJ1-2; 7 bases are shared with TRBD1. The J segment lost 8 bases and the V segment lost 4 bases, leaving 7 bases of the junction unmatched. The CDR3 extends over 12 amino acids. Germline V gene lookup returns CDR1 GTSNPN and CDR2 SVGIG (reference sequence). In DNA, the CDR3 is TGTGCCTGGACGACAGGGTTAGGAGGCTACACCTTC. Translation gives CAWTTGLGGYTF.

The V call is TRBV7-2, the J call TRBJ2-2; D perhaps matches TRBD1 (5 bases). CDR3 length equals 14 residues. Germline-derived CDR1 and CDR2 are SGHTA and FQGNSA. V lost 3 bases, J lost 7 bases, and 12 bases lay in between. The CDR3 loop is CASSFDMDIGELFF. In DNA form, the CDR3 reads TGTGCCAGCAGCTTCGACATGGACATCGGGGAGCTGTTTTTT.

The sample holds one count of this clone. V usage is TRBV5-6 and J usage is TRBJ2-1, with 9 bases lining up with TRBD2. V lost 4 bases, J lost 2 bases, and 7 bases stayed unmatched. The CDR3 length is 16 residues. From germline, CDR1 is SGHDT and CDR2 YYEEEE. CDR3 nucleotide sequence: TGTGCCAGCAGCCCCCTTGGCGGGAGGGCCTACAATGAGCAGTTCTTC. Protein: CASSPLGGRAYNEQFF.

The genes are TRBV4-3 and TRBJ2-5, with 14 positions matching TRBD2. Per germline, CDR1 LGHNA and CDR2 YSLEER. J lost 1 base, V lost 5 bases, and 3 bases had no gene match. This CDR3 has 16 residues. The chain's CDR3 is CASSEGLAGGQETQYF. In DNA, the CDR3 is TGCGCCAGCAGCGAAGGACTAGCGGGGGGCCAAGAGACCCAGTACTTC.

The chain has TRBV5-1 and TRBJ1-4, with D perhaps TRBD1 (5 bases). CDR1 is SGHRS, CDR2 YFSETQ, per germline. The CDR3 extends over 19 amino acids. V shed 4 bases and J shed 5 bases, with 27 bases lying between them. The CDR3 loop is CASSILGLDKRGDNEKLFF. CDR3 nucleotide sequence: TGCGCCAGCAGCATTCTGGGACTGGATAAAAGAGGGGACAATGAAAAACTGTTTTTT.

This clone has only one observation. This chain connects TRBV4-2 to TRBJ2-1, with D hard to call. Trimming left V 0 bases short and J 7 bases short, with 13 bases between. Looked up from germline, CDR1 is LGHNA and CDR2 is YNFKEQ. There are 15 residues in the CDR3. The CDR3 DNA is TGTGCCAGCAGCCAAGATTGGCTTGCTCGAAATGAGCAGTTCTTC. This encodes CASSQDWLARNEQFF.

The table lists this clone with a few counts. The rearrangement links TRBV28 to TRBJ2-2; tentatively, D is TRBD1 (5 bases). V was cut by 3 bases and J by 0 bases, with 26 bases left in between. Germline V CDR1 and CDR2: MDHEN, SYDVKM. The CDR3 runs to 21 residues. The CDR3 DNA sequence: TGTGCCAGCAGTTTTAAATGGGGCAGTTCTTTCGAAGAGACGAACACCGGGGAGCTGTTTTTT. The encoded protein is CASSFKWGSSFEETNTGELFF.

The chain recombines TRBV27 with TRBJ2-4, with 8 bases aligning to TRBD1. Trimming at V came to 4 bases and at J to 4 bases, leaving 9 bases not matched to a gene. Germline values: CDR1 MNHEY, CDR2 SMNVEV (reference sequence). CDR3 size: 16 residues. CDR3: CASSSLRDRPKNIQYF. The CDR3 DNA reads as TGTGCCAGCAGTTCCCTGCGGGACAGGCCGAAAAACATTCAGTACTTC.

In its sample, this clone was seen a few times. V gene TRBV7-8 combines with J gene TRBJ1-1; the D gene is possibly TRBD1 (5 bases). The V end lost 2 bases, the J end lost 8 bases, and 15 bases lay between the germline ends. Germline V lookup: CDR1 SGHVS, CDR2 FQNEAQ. The CDR3 has 14 amino acids. The CDR3 loop reads CASSLRQGSSEAFF. CDR3 DNA sequence: TGTGCCAGCAGCTTAAGGCAGGGTTCCTCCGAAGCTTTCTTT. The full variable domain, its missing parts supplied by reference TRBV7-8 and TRBJ1-1, is GAGVSQSPRYKVAKRGQDVALRCDPISGHVSLFWYQQALGQGPEFLTYFQNEAQLDKSGLPSDRFFAERPEGSVSTLKIQRTQQEDSAVYLCASSLRQGSSEAFFGQGTRLTVV.

This clone was recorded only once. J is TRBJ2-2 and V is TRBV7-2; D unresolved. Germline-derived CDR1 and CDR2 are SGHTA and FQGNSA. CDR3 length: 14 amino acids. Trimming pared 1 base from V and 1 base from J, leaving 4 bases between. CDR3 sequence reads: CASSLVVNTGELFF. The DNA of the CDR3 is TGTGCCAGCAGCTTAGTTGTGAACACCGGGGAGCTGTTTTTT.

J is TRBJ2-3 and V is TRBV5-4; D not certain. Trimming removed 0 bases from V and 2 bases from J, with 10 bases in between. CDR3 length: 15 residues. The germline gives CDR1 SGHNT, CDR2 YYREEE (reference sequence). The CDR3 region has the DNA TGTGCCAGCAGCTTGGCCGGGCTTAACACAGATACGCAGTATTTT. Protein sequence: CASSLAGLNTDTQYF.

The chain is built from TRBV16 and TRBJ2-7; TRBD1 agrees at 7 bases. This CDR3 is built from 14 residues. Losses at the gene ends were 0 bases for V and 3 bases for J; bases not matched to a gene: 2. CDR1 KGHSY and CDR2 FQNENV come from the germline V gene. CDR3 sequence: CASSQSRQGYEQYF. The CDR3 nucleotides are TGTGCCAGCAGCCAATCGAGACAGGGCTACGAGCAGTACTTC.

The chain uses TRBV5-5 and TRBJ1-1; D remains unclear. The germline V gene encodes CDR1 SGHKS and CDR2 YYEKEE (reference sequence). Trimming took 3 bases from V and 4 from J, leaving 13 bases between them. CDR3 length: 14 amino acids. CDR3 DNA sequence: TGTGCCAGCAGCTGGGATCTCGGTGTCACTGAAGCTTTCTTT. The encoded protein is CASSWDLGVTEAFF.

The chain recombines TRBV4-2 with TRBJ1-2; D not certain. Trimming took off 4 bases at V and 3 bases at J, with 12 bases between the two ends. Germline loops: CDR1 LGHNA, CDR2 YNFKEQ. The CDR3 has 14 residues. The CDR3 region has the DNA TGTGCCAGCAGCCCGTCCACCGTCGACTATGGCTACACCTTC. This gives the protein CASSPSTVDYGYTF.

The chain uses TRBV2 and TRBJ2-2, with D maybe TRBD1 (5 bases). Germline V gene lookup returns CDR1 SNHLY and CDR2 FYNNEI. This CDR3 has 13 amino acids. Between the trimmed V and J ends, which lost 3 bases and 7 bases, there was a span of 9 bases. The CDR3 spells CASSEGPRGELFF. CDR3 sequence (DNA): TGTGCCAGCAGTGAGGGGCCTCGCGGGGAGCTGTTTTTT.

This clone was recorded only once. The chain combines TRBV28 with TRBJ2-7, with TRBD1 matching over 12 bases. V trimming: 5 bases; J trimming: 5 bases; junction bases outside the gene matches: 13. Germline V gene lookup returns CDR1 MDHEN and CDR2 SYDVKM. This CDR3 is built from 17 residues. The CDR3 reads CASSPLKGDRGRNEQYF. CDR3 DNA sequence: TGTGCCAGCAGTCCACTGAAGGGGGACAGGGGGCGAAACGAGCAGTACTTC. The whole variable domain, filled in from reference TRBV28 and TRBJ2-7, reads DVKVTQSSRYLVKRTGEKVFLECVQDMDHENMFWYRQDPGLGLRLIYFSYDVKMKEKGDIPEGYSVSREKKERFSLILESASTNQTSMYLCASSPLKGDRGRNEQYFGPGTRLTVT.

The chain links TRBV6-1 to TRBJ1-6; D unclear. V was pared by 4 bases and J by 3 bases, with 16 bases between. CDR3 size: 17 residues. The germline V gene has CDR1 MNHNS and CDR2 SASEGT. CDR3 nucleotides: TGTGCCAGCAGTGGAGGCAGCCTCATCGGCTATAATTCACCCCTCCACTTT. Translation: CASSGGSLIGYNSPLHF.

The chain carries TRBV6-5 and TRBJ1-5, with no clear D. The CDR3 consists of 14 residues. V dropped 2 bases and J dropped 2 bases, with 7 bases sitting between them. Germline CDR1 reads MNHEY; CDR2 reads SVGAGI. CDR3 amino acids: CASSYARGNQPQHF. The CDR3 DNA follows: TGTGCCAGCAGTTACGCCCGGGGCAATCAGCCCCAGCATTTT.

The chain carries TRBV11-2 and TRBJ2-1, with D unclear. Germline V gene lookup returns CDR1 SGHAT and CDR2 FQNNGV. V lost 5 bases and J lost 0, with 20 bases in between. The CDR3 has 18 amino acids. The CDR3 protein is CASSPGPPRDISYNEQFF. Written as DNA, the CDR3 is TGTGCCAGCAGCCCAGGCCCCCCGCGTGACATCTCCTACAATGAGCAGTTCTTC.

This clone was found a few times. This sequence joins TRBV7-9 and TRBJ2-3, with a weak D call TRBD1 (6 bases). Germline V gives CDR1 SEHNR, CDR2 FQNEAQ (reference sequence). Trimming shortened V by 7 bases and J by 9 bases, and 11 bases separated the two germline ends. The CDR3 extends over 11 amino acids. CDR3 nucleotide sequence: TGTGCCAGCACCTCAGGGGAAACGCAGTATTTT. This gives the protein CASTSGETQYF.

The V call is TRBV11-3, the J call TRBJ2-3, with TRBD2 matching 14 bases. Trimming at V came to 5 bases and at J to 4 bases, leaving 8 bases not matched to a gene. The CDR3 length is 17 residues. Looked up from germline, CDR1 is SGHNT and CDR2 is YENEEA. The CDR3 sequence: CASSLEGTSGGSDTQYF. CDR3 DNA: TGTGCCAGCAGCCTCGAGGGGACTAGCGGGGGATCAGATACGCAGTATTTT.

The rearrangement links TRBV28 to TRBJ2-5; D perhaps matches TRBD2 (5 bases). The germline CDR1 and CDR2 sequences are MDHEN and SYDVKM. The V gene lost 6 bases and the J gene lost 5 bases, with 22 bases spanning the gap. The CDR3 extends over 16 amino acids. DNA for the CDR3: TGTGCCAGCAGGGGGAGCAACCTAGGCCCCCTGGAGACCCAGTACTTC. Translated, it gives CASRGSNLGPLETQYF.

V is TRBV6-6 and J is TRBJ1-1; 7 bases fit TRBD1. J gave up 4 bases and V 6 bases, and 8 bases lay outside the gene matches. CDR1 and CDR2 from the germline V gene are MNHNY and SVGAGI (reference sequence). The CDR3 consists of 14 residues. The CDR3 nucleotides are TGTGCCAGCAGCTTCGACAGGGTGGGCACTGAAGCTTTCTTT. This translates into CASSFDRVGTEAFF.

The chain joins TRBV19 to TRBJ2-2; a weak D match, TRBD2 (7 bases). The CDR3 sequence is 15 residues long. Per germline, CDR1 LNHDA and CDR2 SQIVND (reference sequence). V dropped 7 bases and J dropped 6 bases, with 18 bases sitting between them. For the CDR3, the DNA is TGTGCCAGTACCCCGAGGGGGAGGGTCCCCGGGGAGCTGTTTTTT. Translation: CASTPRGRVPGELFF. Full variable domain (rest looked up from reference TRBV19 and TRBJ2-2): DGGITQSPKYLFRKEGQNVTLSCEQNLNHDAMYWYRQDPGQGLRLIYYSQIVNDFQKGDIAEGYSVSREKKESFPLTVTSAQKNPTAFYLCASTPRGRVPGELFFGEGSRLTVL.

V usage is TRBV4-3 and J usage is TRBJ2-6; D gene ambiguous. This CDR3 has 15 amino acids. Germline V gene lookup returns CDR1 LGHNA and CDR2 YSLEER. V lost 4 bases, J lost 0 bases, and 7 bases lay in between. The CDR3 coding sequence is TGCGCCAGCAGCCCCCTGAACTCTGGGGCCAACGTCCTGACTTTC. Its translation: CASSPLNSGANVLTF.

This chain uses TRBV5-4 with TRBJ1-1, with a weak D call TRBD1 (6 bases). Trimming took off 6 bases at V and 1 base at J, with 25 bases between the two ends. Looked up from germline, CDR1 is SGHNT and CDR2 is YYREEE (reference sequence). This CDR3 has 18 residues. The CDR3 sequence: CASTFGGAGVFENTEAFF. CDR3 DNA: TGTGCCAGCACCTTTGGAGGGGCAGGGGTTTTCGAGAACACTGAAGCTTTCTTT.

The chain carries TRBV20-1 and TRBJ1-2; D is undetermined. Trimming removed 4 bases from V and 7 bases from J, with 7 bases in between. Germline V gives CDR1 DFQATT, CDR2 SNEGSKA (reference sequence). This CDR3 is 10 amino acids long. CDR3 in amino acids: CSATILGYTF. The CDR3 nucleotides are TGCAGTGCTACTATACTTGGCTACACCTTC.

The chain employs TRBV27 and TRBJ1-4, with unresolved D. CDR1 and CDR2 from the germline V gene are MNHEY and SMNVEV (reference sequence). This CDR3 has 12 residues. The V end lost 3 bases, the J end lost 4 bases, and 3 bases lay between the germline ends. The CDR3 coding sequence is TGTGCCAGCAGTTTTCTTAATGAAAAACTGTTTTTT. This sequence encodes CASSFLNEKLFF. Based on the CDR3 plus reference TRBV27 and TRBJ1-4, the full variable domain is EAQVTQNPRYLITVTGKKLTVTCSQNMNHEYMSWYRQDPGLGLRQIYYSMNVEVTDKGDVPEGYKVSRKEKRNFPLILESPSPNQTSLYFCASSFLNEKLFFGSGTQLSVL.

The chain carries TRBV30 and TRBJ1-3, with D perhaps TRBD1 (6 bases). Germline CDR1 and CDR2: GTSNPN and SVGIG (reference sequence). Trimming shortened V by 2 bases and J by 0 bases, and 11 bases separated the two germline ends. This CDR3 contains 15 residues. CDR3 protein: CAWSPGQPSGNTIYF. The DNA of the CDR3 is TGTGCCTGGAGTCCTGGACAGCCCTCTGGAAACACCATATATTTT.

The chain recombines TRBV19 with TRBJ2-1; 14 positions agree with TRBD2. This CDR3 contains 15 residues. The germline gives CDR1 LNHDA, CDR2 SQIVND (reference sequence). The J segment lost 6 bases and the V segment lost 6 bases, leaving 4 bases of the junction unmatched. This chain's CDR3 is CASRTSGRAFNEQFF. The CDR3 bases are TGTGCCAGTAGGACTAGCGGGAGGGCCTTCAATGAGCAGTTCTTC.